This T cell receptor beta chain was sequenced in a study of long-term antiretroviral therapy in people with HIV. This CDR3 has 14 residues. From germline, CDR1 is SGHAT and CDR2 FQNNGV. The V gene lost 3 bases and the J gene lost 5 bases, with 14 bases spanning the gap. Study results and caveats: Unavailable data included ART adherence, viral resistance and therapy changes (switches in treatment). Narrower CDR3 length ranges marked HIV repertoires relative to controls.

Every sample had about 0.9-10 million cryopreserved PBMC in it before DNA extraction. immunoSEQ v3.0 was run at survey level. For every sample, sequencing targeted roughly 35,000-50,000 T-cell genomes. Sequenced by immunoSEQ multiplex PCR; TCRdb stores in-frame clones only, minus some. This sample has about 30,000 clones, with around nine tenths found just once. A word on this clone: Antigen unknown.

The sample consisted of unsorted PBMCs, taken about 5.5 years after starting antiretroviral therapy. The TCR was taken from a woman aged 40 to 49 with HIV. This chain joins TRBV11-2 and TRBJ2-7; tentatively, D is TRBD1 (5 bases). In nucleotides, the CDR3 is TGTGCCAGCAGCTTTAGGGGCAACTCGGACGAGCAGTACTTC. As protein: CASSFRGNSDEQYF. Using reference TRBV11-2 and TRBJ2-7 for the parts outside the CDR3, the full variable domain is EAGVAQSPRYKIIEKRQSVAFWCNPISGHATLYWYQQILGQGPKLLIQFQNNGVVDDSQLPKDRFSAERLKGVDSTLKIQPAKLEDSAVYLCASSFRGNSDEQYFGPGTRLTVT.